One sample yielded the 10 T cell receptor beta chains listed below, sequenced in a study of blood T cell repertoires in COVID-19. Measured with immunoSEQ multiplex PCR; TCRdb has only the in-frame clones, and not every one. The sample consists of about 250,000 clones, under 85% of them appearing once. Source material: peripheral blood. These receptor sequences come from a human donor in a cohort sampled during active COVID-19.

CDR3 amino acids: CASSIQGALGNTIYF. Here the CDR3 DNA reads TGTGCCAGCAGCATACAGGGGGCTCTTGGAAACACCATATATTTT. V is TRBV9 and J is TRBJ1-3, with TRBD1 identical over 9 bases. The CDR3 contains 15 residues. V shed 4 bases, J shed 3 bases, and the junction held 5 bases outside the gene matches. In germline, CDR1 is SGDLS, CDR2 YYNGEE.

The chain employs TRBV7-2 and TRBJ2-7, with 7 bases aligning to TRBD2. Trimming at V came to 5 bases and at J to 7 bases, leaving 11 bases not matched to a gene. There are 14 residues in the CDR3. Germline V lookup: CDR1 SGHTA, CDR2 FQGNSA. CDR3 sequence: CASSLLGLDSEQYF. The CDR3 region has the DNA TGTGCCAGCAGCCTGCTCGGACTAGATTCAGAGCAGTACTTC.

A single count supports this clone. This chain joins TRBV5-4 and TRBJ2-5; D uncertain. V was trimmed by 5 bases and J by 1 base, leaving 9 bases between them. CDR3 length: 13 amino acids. The germline V gene encodes CDR1 SGHNT and CDR2 YYREEE (reference sequence). The CDR3 DNA follows: TGTGCCAGCAGACCTCAGTCCCAAGAGACCCAGTACTTC. It yields the protein CASRPQSQETQYF.

The chain recombines TRBV19 with TRBJ1-5; TRBD1 matches at 9 bases. Germline V gene sequence: CDR1 LNHDA, CDR2 SQIVND (reference sequence). CDR3 length equals 15 residues. Trimming at V came to 7 bases and at J to 7 bases, leaving 11 bases not matched to a gene. CDR3 DNA: TGTGCCAGTACCGATACTACAGGGGGCGGCCAGCCCCAGCATTTT. Its translation is CASTDTTGGGQPQHF. The complete variable domain, with remaining parts taken from reference TRBV19 and TRBJ1-5, reads DGGITQSPKYLFRKEGQNVTLSCEQNLNHDAMYWYRQDPGQGLRLIYYSQIVNDFQKGDIAEGYSVSREKKESFPLTVTSAQKNPTAFYLCASTDTTGGGQPQHFGDGTRLSIL.

The chain links TRBV6-5 to TRBJ2-5; 7 nucleotides agree with TRBD1. This CDR3 region has 13 residues. Germline loops: CDR1 MNHEY, CDR2 SVGAGI. V was clipped by 6 bases and J by 5 bases; unmatched bases: 6. The CDR3 sequence is CASSPGGRETQYF. The CDR3 bases are TGTGCCAGCAGCCCAGGGGGTCGCGAGACCCAGTACTTC.

The CDR3 loop is CASSPGTGANFYGYTF. DNA of the CDR3: TGTGCCAGCAGCCCCGGTACAGGGGCCAACTTCTATGGCTACACCTTC. This chain links TRBV11-2 with TRBJ1-2; 7 bases align to TRBD1. The CDR3 is made up of 16 amino acids. Germline V CDR1 and CDR2: SGHAT, FQNNGV. V shed 5 bases and J 4 bases; nucleotides not matched to a gene: 13.

CDR3 loop: CASSSFMQINKRNYGYTF. Here the CDR3 DNA reads TGTGCCAGCAGCTCCTTTATGCAGATCAATAAACGAAACTATGGCTACACCTTC. The chain combines TRBV7-9 with TRBJ1-2, with D hard to call. The V end lost 4 bases, the J end lost 2 bases, and 23 bases lay between the germline ends. The CDR3 is made up of 18 amino acids. Germline V lookup: CDR1 SEHNR, CDR2 FQNEAQ (reference sequence).

V usage is TRBV6-2 or TRBV6-3 and J usage is TRBJ1-1; tentative D call: TRBD1 (6 bases). The V end lost 6 bases, the J end lost 6 bases, and 14 bases lay between the germline ends. This CDR3 spans 13 amino acids. Germline-derived CDR1 and CDR2 are MNHEY and SVGEGT. As DNA, the CDR3 is TGTGCCAGCAGCCACAGGGAAAGGCCTGAAGCTTTCTTT. This sequence encodes CASSHRERPEAFF.

The rearrangement links TRBV11-3 to TRBJ2-1, with 7 bases lining up with TRBD2. This CDR3 contains 16 residues. V lost 2 bases to trimming and J lost 6 bases; unmatched junction nucleotides: 10. From germline, CDR1 is SGHNT and CDR2 YENEEA. CDR3 DNA sequence: TGTGCCAGCAGCTTAATGGGGGGGGAGAACTTCAATGAGCAGTTCTTC. Protein product: CASSLMGGENFNEQFF. Full variable domain (rest looked up from reference TRBV11-3 and TRBJ2-1): EAGVVQSPRYKIIEKKQPVAFWCNPISGHNTLYWYLQNLGQGPELLIRYENEEAVDDSQLPKDRFSAERLKGVDSTLKIQPAELGDSAVYLCASSLMGGENFNEQFFGPGTRLTVL.

The rearrangement links TRBV11-1 to TRBJ1-1; 10 positions match TRBD1. V dropped 5 bases and J dropped 5; count of bases not matched to a gene: 11. The CDR3 has 16 residues. Germline V gives CDR1 SGHAT, CDR2 FQDESV (reference sequence). DNA for the CDR3: TGTGCCAGCAGCCCTACAGCGACAGGGGGCAGGACTGAAGCTTTCTTT. Translated: CASSPTATGGRTEAFF.